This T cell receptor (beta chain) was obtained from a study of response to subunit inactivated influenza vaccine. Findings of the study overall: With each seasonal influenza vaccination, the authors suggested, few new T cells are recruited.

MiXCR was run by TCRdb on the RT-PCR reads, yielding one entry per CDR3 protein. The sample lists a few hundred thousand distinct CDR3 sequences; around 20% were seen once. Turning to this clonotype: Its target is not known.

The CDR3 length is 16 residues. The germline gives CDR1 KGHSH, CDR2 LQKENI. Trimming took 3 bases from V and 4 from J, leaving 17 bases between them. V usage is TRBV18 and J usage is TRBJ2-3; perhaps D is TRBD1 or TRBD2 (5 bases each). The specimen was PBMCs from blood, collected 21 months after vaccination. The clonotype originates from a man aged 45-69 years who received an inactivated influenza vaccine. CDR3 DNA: TGTGCCAGCTCACCCCCCGGGACGGACTTGTCAGATACGCAGTATTTT. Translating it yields CASSPPGTDLSDTQYF. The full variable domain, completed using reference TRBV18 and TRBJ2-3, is NAGVMQNPRHLVRRRGQEARLRCSPMKGHSHVYWYRQLPEEGLKFMVYLQKENIIDESGMPKERFSAEFPKEGPSILRIQQVVRGDSAAYFCASSPPGTDLSDTQYFGPGTRLTVL.